Presented here are 20 T cell receptor beta chains from one specimen sequenced in a study of cytomegalovirus exposure and HLA in healthy donors. With 60 Vbeta and 13 Jbeta primers, the PCR was carried out. Measured with immunoSEQ multiplex PCR; TCRdb has only the in-frame clones, and not every one. The repertoire has 150,000 or so clones, 80% of them found once; the top ten carry 2% to 2.5%. Material: PBMCs. Source of these receptors: a man aged 45-65 years in good health and CMV-seronegative.

This chain joins TRBV5-4 and TRBJ2-1; 13 bases are a match to TRBD2. The ends lost 4 bases at V and 4 bases at J; junction bases unmatched: 5. Germline-derived CDR1 and CDR2 are SGHNT and YYREEE (reference sequence). The length of the CDR3 is 16 residues. CDR3 region: CASSPGTSGDYNEQFF. The CDR3 nucleotides read TGTGCCAGCAGCCCAGGGACTAGCGGGGATTACAATGAGCAGTTCTTC.

This chain connects TRBV6-1 to TRBJ2-7; the match to TRBD1 covers 10 bases. Germline assignment: CDR1 MNHNS and CDR2 SASEGT. The J segment lost 5 bases and the V segment lost 6 bases, leaving 4 bases of the junction unmatched. The CDR3 is 13 residues long. CDR3 bases: TGTGCCAGCAGGACAGGGGGCCTTCACGAGCAGTACTTC. Amino acids: CASRTGGLHEQYF.

The chain uses TRBV19 and TRBJ2-3; 7 positions match TRBD1. With V trimmed by 5 bases and J by 1 base, 3 bases remained unmatched. The CDR3 consists of 14 residues. Germline loops: CDR1 LNHDA, CDR2 SQIVND (reference sequence). CDR3 in amino acids: CASSQGVGTDTQYF. CDR3 bases: TGTGCCAGTAGTCAGGGGGTTGGCACAGATACGCAGTATTTT.

CDR3 region: CASRGTGYNQPQHF. Here the CDR3 DNA reads TGTGCCAGCAGAGGGACAGGCTACAATCAGCCCCAGCATTTT. This chain joins TRBV7-2 and TRBJ1-5; 8 bases align to TRBD1. The CDR3 has 14 residues. J gave up 3 bases and V 6 bases, and 4 bases lay outside the gene matches. Germline CDR1 is SGHTA and CDR2 is FQGNSA.

The chain joins TRBV15 to TRBJ2-7; the match to TRBD2 covers 10 bases. Germline CDR1 is LNHNV and CDR2 is YYDKDF (reference sequence). With 5 bases clipped from V and 7 bases from J, the junction kept 8 bases outside the gene matches. The CDR3 runs 14 residues. The CDR3 coding sequence is TGTGCCACCAGCCGGCCTAGCGGGAGTGGAGAGCAGTACTTC. This encodes CATSRPSGSGEQYF.

This clone was detected a few times. J is TRBJ1-1 and V is TRBV27, with unresolved D. The V gene lost 2 bases and the J gene lost 1 base, with 8 bases spanning the gap. Germline V gene sequence: CDR1 MNHEY, CDR2 SMNVEV (reference sequence). This CDR3 contains 14 residues. CDR3 protein: CASSLLGKNTEAFF. CDR3 sequence (DNA): TGTGCCAGCAGTTTACTAGGCAAGAACACTGAAGCTTTCTTT.

This rearrangement joins TRBV9 to TRBJ2-5, with D tentatively TRBD1 (5 bases). Between the trimmed V and J ends, which lost 0 bases and 2 bases, there was a span of 11 bases. CDR1 and CDR2 from the germline V gene are SGDLS and YYNGEE. The CDR3 length is 15 residues. CDR3 bases: TGTGCCAGCAGCGTAGCTACAGGACGGCAAGAGACCCAGTACTTC. Amino acids: CASSVATGRQETQYF.

This clone was seen only a few times. The DNA for the CDR3 is TGTGCCAGCGCGGGGGGAATTGTCGAGACCCAGTACTTC. This sequence encodes CASAGGIVETQYF. The chain is built from TRBV6-6 and TRBJ2-5; TRBD2 matches at 8 bases. This CDR3 contains 13 residues. In germline, CDR1 is MNHNY, CDR2 SVGAGI (reference sequence). V dropped 8 bases and J dropped 5; count of bases not matched to a gene: 7.

V usage is TRBV7-6 and J usage is TRBJ1-1; 11 bases agree with TRBD1. The CDR3 is 15 amino acids. V trimming: 5 bases; J trimming: 4 bases; junction bases outside the gene matches: 6. Looked up from germline, CDR1 is SGHVS and CDR2 is FNYEAQ. This chain's CDR3 is CASSPRTGGGTEAFF. CDR3 DNA: TGTGCCAGCAGCCCCCGGACAGGGGGCGGCACTGAAGCTTTCTTT.

The genes are TRBV19 and TRBJ1-5; TRBD1 might be the D (5 bases). Per the germline V gene, CDR1 is LNHDA and CDR2 is SQIVND (reference sequence). The CDR3 contains 15 residues. The V end lost 5 bases, the J end lost 5 bases, and 16 bases lay between the germline ends. The CDR3 loop reads CASSSTGGSDQPQHF. The DNA of the CDR3 is TGTGCCAGTAGTTCCACCGGGGGGTCCGATCAGCCCCAGCATTTT.

The chain carries TRBV13 and TRBJ1-3; TRBD1 matches at 7 bases. Trimming cost V 5 bases and J 9 bases; bases outside gene matches: 10. The CDR3 extends over 14 amino acids. CDR1 and CDR2 from the germline V gene are PRHDT and FYEKMQ (reference sequence). The DNA of the CDR3 is TGTGCCAGCAGCCCCCGCGAGGGGGCAGCCACCATATATTTT. It translates to CASSPREGAATIYF.

J is TRBJ2-7 and V is TRBV28; no definite D call. Germline CDR1 reads MDHEN; CDR2 reads SYDVKM. The CDR3 runs 12 residues. Trimming cost V 1 base and J 4 bases, with 5 bases left between them. The CDR3 loop is CASSLSDYEQYF. CDR3 nucleotide sequence: TGTGCCAGCAGTTTATCAGATTACGAGCAGTACTTC.

This sequence joins TRBV27 and TRBJ1-4, with D maybe TRBD1 (5 bases). Germline V lookup: CDR1 MNHEY, CDR2 SMNVEV (reference sequence). The CDR3 totals 15 residues. V lost 4 bases and J lost 6, with 15 bases in between. DNA for the CDR3: TGTGCCAGCAGTTCATACATACCGGGGGATGAAAAACTGTTTTTT. Translation: CASSSYIPGDEKLFF.

The rearrangement uses TRBV30 and TRBJ2-2; possible D gene TRBD1, 6 bases. The germline V and J ends were trimmed by 2 bases and 4 bases, with 11 bases remaining between them. Looked up from germline, CDR1 is GTSNPN and CDR2 is SVGIG (reference sequence). The CDR3 loop spans 14 amino acids. The CDR3 is CAWSRQGSTGELFF. DNA of the CDR3: TGTGCCTGGAGTCGGCAGGGGTCCACCGGGGAGCTGTTTTTT.

The chain links TRBV21-1 to TRBJ2-5; TRBD2 reflects the table's D call only, with no check against the DNA. TRBV21-1 is a pseudogene segment. This CDR3 region has 16 residues. The CDR3 coding sequence is TGTGCCGCTGGAGCGGAGGCTAGCGGCCGGAGGGAGACCCAGTACTTC. Translation: CAAGAEASGRRETQYF.

The gene calls are TRBV19 and TRBJ2-1; perhaps TRBD2 as D (6 bases). V lost 4 bases, J lost 5 bases, and 15 bases lay in between. This CDR3 is built from 15 residues. Germline V gene sequence: CDR1 LNHDA, CDR2 SQIVND (reference sequence). The CDR3 coding sequence is TGTGCCAGTAGTACCTCTAGCGTCACCAACAATGAGCAGTTCTTC. Protein: CASSTSSVTNNEQFF.

This chain joins TRBV7-3 and TRBJ1-1, with D maybe TRBD1 (5 bases). Trimming took 5 bases from V and 5 from J, leaving 24 bases between them. The CDR3 runs to 17 residues. The germline V gene has CDR1 SGHTA and CDR2 FQGTGA. The CDR3 DNA follows: TGTGCCAGCAGCCCCCACATTCGACCGGGAGAGGGGACTGAAGCTTTCTTT. Amino acid sequence: CASSPHIRPGEGTEAFF.

The chain carries TRBV6-1 and TRBJ2-7; the match to TRBD2 covers 10 bases. The germline V gene has CDR1 MNHNS and CDR2 SASEGT. The J segment lost 2 bases and the V segment lost 1 base, leaving 5 bases of the junction unmatched. The CDR3 loop spans 16 amino acids. CDR3 residues: CASSEDASGRPYEQYF. CDR3 DNA sequence: TGTGCCAGCAGTGAAGATGCTAGCGGGAGACCCTACGAGCAGTACTTC.

The chain combines TRBV5-4 with TRBJ1-2; D perhaps matches TRBD1 (5 bases). Deletions cut 0 bases from V and 3 bases from J, with 12 bases between. Germline V CDR1 and CDR2: SGHNT, YYREEE (reference sequence). The CDR3 contains 15 residues. The CDR3 loop reads CASSLGPGGDYGYTF. DNA of the CDR3: TGTGCCAGCAGCTTGGGTCCTGGGGGGGACTATGGCTACACCTTC.

The rearrangement uses TRBV18 and TRBJ2-7; weak D call: TRBD1 (7 bases). Trimming stripped 1 base from V and 0 bases from J, with 13 bases between. Germline V gene sequence: CDR1 KGHSH, CDR2 LQKENI. CDR3 length: 16 residues. The CDR3 here is CASSPRGDSYSYEQYF. The CDR3 region has the DNA TGTGCCAGCTCACCACGGGGGGACAGCTACTCCTACGAGCAGTACTTC.